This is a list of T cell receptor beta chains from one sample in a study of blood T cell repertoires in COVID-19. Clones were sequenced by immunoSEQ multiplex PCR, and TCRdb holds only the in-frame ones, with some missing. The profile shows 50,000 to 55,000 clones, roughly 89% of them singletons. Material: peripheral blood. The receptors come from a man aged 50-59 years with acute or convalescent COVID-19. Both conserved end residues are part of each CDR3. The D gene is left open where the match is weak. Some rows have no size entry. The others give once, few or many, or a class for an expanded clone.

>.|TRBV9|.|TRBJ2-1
CASSARGTRVRSYNEQFF
TGTGCCAGCAGCGCGAGGGGGACACGGGTGCGTTCCTACAATGAGCAGTTCTTC
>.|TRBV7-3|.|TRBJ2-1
CASSLEWENGEQFF
TGTGCCAGCAGCTTAGAATGGGAGAACGGTGAGCAGTTCTTC
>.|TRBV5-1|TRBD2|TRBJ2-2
CASSGLAGGFGELFF
TGCGCCAGCAGCGGACTAGCGGGAGGTTTCGGGGAGCTGTTTTTT
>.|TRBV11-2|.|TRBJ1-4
CASSRDIGNEKLFF
TGTGCCAGCAGCCGGGACATAGGAAATGAAAAACTGTTTTTT
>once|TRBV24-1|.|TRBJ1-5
CATSERGEGNQPQHF
TGTGCCACCAGTGAGCGGGGCGAGGGCAATCAGCCCCAGCATTTT
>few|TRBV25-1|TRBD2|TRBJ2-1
CASSVLSGNDNEQFF
TGTGCCAGCAGTGTCCTTAGCGGGAACGACAATGAGCAGTTCTTC
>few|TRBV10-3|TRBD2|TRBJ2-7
CASGGTSGGYYEQYF
TGTGCCAGTGGGGGGACTAGCGGGGGTTACTACGAGCAGTACTTC
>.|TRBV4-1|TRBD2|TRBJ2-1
CASSHTGTSPYNEQFF
TGCGCCAGCAGCCACACCGGGACTAGCCCCTACAATGAGCAGTTCTTC
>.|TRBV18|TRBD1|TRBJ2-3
CASSPQTGTGSVFDTQYF
TGTGCCAGCTCACCTCAGACGGGGACAGGGTCGGTTTTTGATACGCAGTATTTT
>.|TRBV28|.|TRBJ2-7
CASSPSGGPEQYF
TGTGCCAGCAGTCCCTCGGGCGGGCCCGAGCAGTACTTC
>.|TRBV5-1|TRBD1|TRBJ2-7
CASSSNDRAGRYF
TGCGCCAGCAGCTCGAACGACAGGGCGGGTCGGTACTTC
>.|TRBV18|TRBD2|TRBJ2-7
CASSPSNYAGAYEQYF
TGTGCCAGCTCACCTTCTAATTACGCGGGGGCCTACGAGCAGTACTTC
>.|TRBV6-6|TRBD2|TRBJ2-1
CASSQRTSGGTYNEQFF
TGTGCCAGCAGTCAGAGGACTAGCGGGGGGACCTACAATGAGCAGTTCTTC
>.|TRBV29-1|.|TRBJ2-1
CSAAPGRGRYNEQFF
TGCTCCGCCGCCCCGGGCAGGGGGAGGTACAATGAGCAGTTCTTC
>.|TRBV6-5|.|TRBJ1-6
CASSSQVSPLHF
TGTGCCAGCAGTTCGCAGGTCTCACCCCTCCACTTT
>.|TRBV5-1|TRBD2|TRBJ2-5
CASSLTVRGERGTQYF
TGCGCCAGCAGCCTGACCGTTCGGGGGGAGAGGGGGACCCAGTACTTC
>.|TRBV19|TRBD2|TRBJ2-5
CASSTGLAGRETQYF
TGTGCCAGTAGTACCGGACTAGCGGGGAGGGAGACCCAGTACTTC
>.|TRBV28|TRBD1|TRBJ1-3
CASSLDRDSGNTIYF
TGTGCCAGCAGCCTCGACAGGGACTCTGGAAACACCATATATTTT
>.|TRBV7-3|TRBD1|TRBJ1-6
CASSRGQGNSPLHF
TGTGCCAGCAGCAGGGGACAGGGGAATTCACCCCTCCACTTT
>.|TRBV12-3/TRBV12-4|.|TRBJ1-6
CASSFEGNSPLHF
TGTGCCAGCAGTTTCGAGGGAAATTCACCCCTCCACTTT
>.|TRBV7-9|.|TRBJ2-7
CASSYEEEGEQYF
TGTGCCAGCAGCTACGAAGAGGAGGGCGAGCAGTACTTC
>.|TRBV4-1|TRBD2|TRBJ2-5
CASSSLAGEETQYF
TGCGCCAGCAGCTCACTAGCGGGGGAAGAGACCCAGTACTTC
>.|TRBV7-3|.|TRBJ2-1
CASSLTGQYNEQFF
TGTGCCAGCAGCTTAACCGGACAATACAATGAGCAGTTCTTC
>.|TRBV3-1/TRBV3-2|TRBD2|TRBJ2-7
CASSLPTSGRGEQYF
TGTGCCAGCAGCCTCCCGACTAGCGGGAGGGGAGAGCAGTACTTC
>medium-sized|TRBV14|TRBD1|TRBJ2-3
CASSQDLGQGWNTQYF
TGTGCCAGCAGCCAAGATCTTGGACAGGGATGGAATACGCAGTATTTT
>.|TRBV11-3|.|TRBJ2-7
CASSPQGRSYEQYF
TGTGCCAGCAGCCCGCAGGGTCGGTCCTACGAGCAGTACTTC
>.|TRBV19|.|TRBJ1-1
CASSILSWGREAFF
TGTGCCAGTAGTATACTTTCCTGGGGCAGGGAAGCTTTCTTT
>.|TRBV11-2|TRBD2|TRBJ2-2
CASSLRLAGSNTGELFF
TGTGCCAGCAGCTTACGACTAGCGGGGTCGAACACCGGGGAGCTGTTTTTT
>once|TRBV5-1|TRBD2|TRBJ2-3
CASSLPPGLVTDTQYF
TGCGCCAGCAGCTTGCCCCCCGGACTAGTAACAGATACGCAGTATTTT
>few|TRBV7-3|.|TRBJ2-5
CASSGGGRETQYF
TGTGCCAGCAGCGGAGGAGGGCGGGAGACCCAGTACTTC
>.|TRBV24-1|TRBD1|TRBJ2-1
CATGTGLSEQFF
TGTGCCACCGGGACAGGGTTGAGTGAGCAGTTCTTC
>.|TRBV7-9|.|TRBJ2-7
CASSLRRGSLSYEQYF
TGTGCCAGCAGCTTACGTCGGGGGTCCCTCTCCTACGAGCAGTACTTC
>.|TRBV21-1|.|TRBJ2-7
CASSKALCKRGVYEQYF
TGTGCCAGCAGCAAAGCGCTTTGTAAGCGGGGGGTCTACGAGCAGTACTTC